Included here is one T cell receptor beta chain sequence, with context. Its antigen is undetermined. This record comes from a study of Ad26.COV2.S vaccination and SARS-CoV-2 variants. Study-wide points: Vaccinees displayed broader spike-specific TCR repertoires than placebo recipients. Substantial breadth was reportedly displayed by spike-specific CD8+ and CD4+ T cell responses after vaccination.

The treatment was: around 19 received Ad26.COV2.S at low or high dose, single or two shots; about 5 received placebo; per-sample allocation not given. Specimens were obtained on day 63 following the first vaccine or placebo injection. TCRdb's table, derived via immunoSEQ multiplex PCR, lists solely in-frame clones and lacks some. The sample yields fewer than 400,000 clones, 86% seen once. CDR3 length equals 14 residues. J lost 8 bases, V lost 3 bases, and 3 bases had no gene match. CDR1 and CDR2 from the germline V gene are SNHLY and FYNNEI. The clonotype comes from a person aged 18 to 59 who received the Ad26.COV2.S COVID-19 vaccine or a placebo. The input for sequencing was peripheral blood, taken in a trial of Ad26.COV2.S vaccine versus placebo. The J gene is TRBJ1-4, the V gene TRBV2; 10 nucleotides line up with TRBD1. CDR3 loop: CASSEGQGKEKLFF. Here the CDR3 DNA reads TGTGCCAGCAGTGAGGGACAGGGGAAAGAAAAACTGTTTTTT.